One sample yielded the 28 T cell receptor beta chains listed below, sequenced in a study of shared clonotypes between healthy human individuals. Sequenced by immunoSEQ multiplex PCR; TCRdb stores in-frame clones only, minus some. The profile shows around 320,000 clones, roughly 87% of them singletons. Sequenced material: memory CD8+ T cells sorted from blood. Subset in this sample: CD45RO+ cells pooled with CCR7-negative TemRA cells. The receptors originated from a man between 18 and 35 years old in good health.

The rearrangement uses TRBV13 and TRBJ1-4; TRBD1 agrees at 7 bases. Trimming removed 2 bases from V and 3 bases from J; junction bases left unmatched: 0. Germline V gene data show CDR1 as PRHDT and CDR2 as FYEKMQ (reference sequence). The CDR3 has 14 residues. CDR3 DNA: TGTGCCAGCAGCTTACAGGGGGCTAATGAAAAACTGTTTTTT. Residues: CASSLQGANEKLFF.

This rearrangement joins TRBV10-2 to TRBJ2-7; D is uncertain. V lost 4 bases and J 4 bases, leaving 5 bases between the germline ends. The germline V gene encodes CDR1 WSHSY and CDR2 SAAADI. The CDR3 spans 11 residues. The CDR3, as DNA: TGCGCCAGCAGTGTCGGATACGAGCAGTACTTC. Encoded protein: CASSVGYEQYF.

The V and J genes are TRBV6-5 and TRBJ1-4; D is ambiguous. Per germline, CDR1 MNHEY and CDR2 SVGAGI. Trimming cost V 0 bases and J 8 bases, with 13 bases left between them. The CDR3 runs to 15 residues. The CDR3 here is CASSYSFIPGEKLFF. The CDR3 DNA reads as TGTGCCAGCAGTTACTCGTTTATACCGGGGGAAAAACTGTTTTTT.

V and J are TRBV10-2 and TRBJ2-1; 13 bases are shared with TRBD2. The CDR3 is made up of 17 amino acids. After removal of 3 bases from V and 9 bases from J, the junction contained 11 bases not matched to a gene. CDR1 and CDR2 (germline): WSHSY, SAAADI. The CDR3 reads CASSDLGLAGVNSEQFF. Here the CDR3 DNA reads TGCGCCAGCAGTGACCTCGGACTAGCGGGAGTAAATAGTGAGCAGTTCTTC.

V usage is TRBV4-3 and J usage is TRBJ2-7; 8 bases are a match to TRBD2. Germline V gene lookup returns CDR1 LGHNA and CDR2 YSLEER. The CDR3 covers 16 residues. Trimming cost V 0 bases and J 2 bases; bases outside gene matches: 6. Here the CDR3 DNA reads TGCGCCAGCAGCCAAGATGTCGGAGCGGGAGCCTACGAGCAGTACTTC. Translating it yields CASSQDVGAGAYEQYF.

This clone appeared once. The V call is TRBV19, the J call TRBJ2-2; D perhaps matches TRBD2 (5 bases). The CDR3 has 15 residues. Trimming removed 7 bases at V and 8 bases at J, with 20 bases between. Per germline, CDR1 LNHDA and CDR2 SQIVND (reference sequence). CDR3 amino acids: CASTSRDPYLGELFF. The CDR3 nucleotides read TGTGCCAGTACTTCGAGGGATCCATATCTGGGGGAGCTGTTTTTT.

A few counts support this clone. V gene TRBV4-3 combines with J gene TRBJ1-6; tentative D call: TRBD1 (5 bases). This CDR3 contains 14 residues. V was clipped by 0 bases and J by 15 bases, with 15 bases between them. CDR1 and CDR2 (germline): LGHNA, YSLEER. The DNA for the CDR3 is TGCGCCAGCAGCCAAGATCCCACAGGTCCGCTCCTCCACTTT. Translating gives CASSQDPTGPLLHF.

This clone has just one count. V is TRBV2 and J is TRBJ2-7; D remains unclear. The CDR3 loop spans 13 amino acids. The V end lost 3 bases, the J end lost 10 bases, and 16 bases lay between the germline ends. The germline V gene encodes CDR1 SNHLY and CDR2 FYNNEI. DNA for the CDR3: TGTGCCAGCAGTGATCGGACGGCCTCTCTCCAGTACTTC. It is translated as CASSDRTASLQYF.

This chain links TRBV7-6 with TRBJ1-2, with a weak D call TRBD1 (6 bases). The CDR3 runs to 15 residues. Trimming removed 3 bases from V and 5 bases from J, with 16 bases in between. Germline V gene lookup returns CDR1 SGHVS and CDR2 FNYEAQ. The CDR3 bases are TGTGCCAGCAGCTTGGCGTCAGGGGAGTGGTATGGCTACACCTTC. This translates into CASSLASGEWYGYTF. The whole variable domain, filled in from reference TRBV7-6 and TRBJ1-2, reads GAGVSQSPRYKVTKRGQDVALRCDPISGHVSLYWYRQALGQGPEFLTYFNYEAQQDKSGLPNDRFSAERPEGSISTLTIQRTEQRDSAMYRCASSLASGEWYGYTFGSGTRLTVV.

This clone was observed a single time. The chain uses TRBV7-3 and TRBJ2-7; 12 nucleotides align to TRBD1. The length of the CDR3 is 15 residues. The V gene's germline CDR1 is SGHTA and CDR2 FQGTGA. The V segment lost 2 bases and the J segment 3 bases; nucleotides outside the gene matches: 2. The CDR3 here is CASSLGDRGLYEQYF. CDR3 bases: TGTGCCAGCAGCTTAGGGGACAGGGGGCTCTACGAGCAGTACTTC.

This clone was detected only once. The chain employs TRBV11-2 and TRBJ2-7; 10 bases line up with TRBD2. This CDR3 has 17 amino acids. V shed 1 base, J shed 7 bases, and the junction held 13 bases outside the gene matches. The germline V gene has CDR1 SGHAT and CDR2 FQNNGV. The CDR3 here is CASSLVAWTSGFIEQYF. DNA for the CDR3: TGTGCCAGCAGCTTAGTGGCATGGACTAGCGGATTTATAGAGCAGTACTTC.

The rearrangement joins TRBV4-3 to TRBJ2-7; unclear D gene. Germline values: CDR1 LGHNA, CDR2 YSLEER. The V end was cut by 4 bases, the J end by 4 bases, with 17 bases between. This CDR3 is 15 amino acids long. The CDR3 reads CASSRGYGEDYEQYF. The CDR3, as DNA: TGCGCCAGCAGCCGAGGCTATGGTGAAGATTACGAGCAGTACTTC.

The genes are TRBV7-9 and TRBJ2-5, with D perhaps TRBD2 (5 bases). The germline V gene has CDR1 SEHNR and CDR2 FQNEAQ (reference sequence). Trimming left V 3 bases short and J 7 bases short, with 12 bases between. The CDR3 extends over 13 amino acids. In DNA, the CDR3 is TGTGCCAGCAGCTTGGTGGCAGGAGGGACCCAGTACTTC. This encodes CASSLVAGGTQYF.

The V call is TRBV6-5, the J call TRBJ2-2; maybe TRBD1 (6 bases). This CDR3 has 15 amino acids. With 4 bases removed from V and 0 bases from J, the gap between germline ends came to 9 bases. CDR1 and CDR2 from the germline V gene are MNHEY and SVGAGI. CDR3 DNA: TGTGCCAGCAGTTTGGACAGTACGAACACCGGGGAGCTGTTTTTT. Translation gives CASSLDSTNTGELFF.

As concerns this clone: Additional DNA sequences in this sample encode the identical CDR3. The chain employs TRBV19 and TRBJ1-5; TRBD1 might be the D (5 bases). CDR1 is LNHDA, CDR2 SQIVND, per germline (reference sequence). The V gene lost 4 bases and the J gene lost 1 base, with 11 bases spanning the gap. The CDR3 loop spans 15 amino acids. This chain's CDR3 is CASSTGTASNQPQHF. CDR3 in DNA: TGTGCCAGTAGTACTGGGACGGCAAGCAATCAGCCCCAGCATTTT.

CDR3 in DNA: TGCAGCGTTTATCGACTGAGCTATGGCTACACCTTC. This sequence encodes CSVYRLSYGYTF. The chain uses TRBV29-1 and TRBJ1-2; D call uncertain. Germline V lookup: CDR1 SQVTM, CDR2 ANQGSEA. V dropped 5 bases and J dropped 4 bases, with 11 bases sitting between them. The CDR3 consists of 12 residues. The full variable domain, completed using reference TRBV29-1 and TRBJ1-2, is SAVISQKPSRDICQRGTSLTIQCQVDSQVTMMFWYRQQPGQSLTLIATANQGSEATYESGFVIDKFPISRPNLTFSTLTVSNMSPEDSSIYLCSVYRLSYGYTFGSGTRLTVV.

The CDR3 DNA is TGTGCCAGCAGCTTGGAGTCCCTCTCCGAGCAGTACTTC. Protein sequence: CASSLESLSEQYF. V usage is TRBV5-4 and J usage is TRBJ2-7; D remains ambiguous. The CDR3 covers 13 residues. Germline V gene sequence: CDR1 SGHNT, CDR2 YYREEE (reference sequence). Trimming pared 0 bases from V and 6 bases from J, leaving 10 bases between. Together with reference TRBV5-4 and TRBJ2-7, the CDR3 gives the full variable domain: ETGVTQSPTHLIKTRGQQVTLRCSSQSGHNTVSWYQQALGQGPQFIFQYYREEENGRGNFPPRFSGLQFPNYSSELNVNALELDDSALYLCASSLESLSEQYFGPGTRLTVT.

Only one count was recorded for this clone. The V call is TRBV6-1, the J call TRBJ2-5; TRBD2 matches at 11 bases. The J segment lost 6 bases and the V segment lost 4 bases, leaving 10 bases of the junction unmatched. Germline loops: CDR1 MNHNS, CDR2 SASEGT. The CDR3 sequence is 16 residues long. CDR3 protein: CASSVLLAGEDKTQYF. CDR3 nucleotide sequence: TGTGCCAGCAGTGTTCTACTAGCGGGAGAAGATAAGACCCAGTACTTC.

The chain uses TRBV4-1 and TRBJ2-7, with 9 bases matching TRBD2. CDR1 is MGHRA, CDR2 YSYEKL, per germline. The junction had 10 bases not matched to a gene; V was cut back by 2 bases and J by 2 bases. The CDR3 consists of 17 residues. CDR3 bases: TGCGCCAGCAGCCAATCCCCCCTAGCGGGGACGCCCTACGAGCAGTACTTC. Protein product: CASSQSPLAGTPYEQYF.

The chain links TRBV6-5 to TRBJ2-7; maybe TRBD1 (6 bases). This CDR3 has 14 amino acids. The germline V gene encodes CDR1 MNHEY and CDR2 SVGAGI. The V end was cut by 2 bases, the J end by 6 bases, with 14 bases between. The CDR3 DNA is TGTGCCAGCAGTTACGGTGGGGGCTCAGGCGAGCAGTACTTC. Translating gives CASSYGGGSGEQYF.

This clone was seen only once. The CDR3 sequence: CASSFFSGGLRNEQFF. The CDR3 DNA is TGTGCCAGCAGCTTCTTTTCCGGGGGTTTACGGAATGAGCAGTTCTTC. J is TRBJ2-1 and V is TRBV5-6; possible D gene TRBD2, 6 bases. This CDR3 has 16 amino acids. Trimming cost V 2 bases and J 7 bases, with 19 bases left between them. Germline V gene data show CDR1 as SGHDT and CDR2 as YYEEEE.

The rearrangement joins TRBV6-4 to TRBJ2-1, with D perhaps matching TRBD2 (6 bases). CDR1 and CDR2 from the germline V gene are MRHNA and SNTAGT. There are 17 residues in the CDR3. Trimming pared 0 bases from V and 7 bases from J, leaving 19 bases between. The DNA of the CDR3 is TGTGCCAGCAGTGACTCGGGATCAGAAGGAGGGATTAATGAGCAGTTCTTC. Its protein is CASSDSGSEGGINEQFF.

The chain recombines TRBV6-6 with TRBJ1-2; a possible D gene is TRBD1 (5 bases). The CDR3 contains 14 residues. Germline V gene lookup returns CDR1 MNHNY and CDR2 SVGAGI (reference sequence). V lost 2 bases and J 5 bases, leaving 12 bases between the germline ends. The CDR3: CASSYGRVDYGYTF. The DNA of the CDR3 is TGTGCCAGCAGTTACGGCAGGGTAGATTATGGCTACACCTTC.

This clone has just one count. This rearrangement joins TRBV27 to TRBJ2-7; 10 nucleotides align to TRBD1. V lost 2 bases and J lost 3; bases outside the gene matches: 4. The germline CDR1 and CDR2 sequences are MNHEY and SMNVEV (reference sequence). The CDR3 contains 15 residues. The CDR3 region has the DNA TGTGCCAGCAGTTTAGGCTGGGACAGGGGCTACGAGCAGTACTTC. Its translation: CASSLGWDRGYEQYF.

This chain uses TRBV5-1 with TRBJ2-2, with TRBD1 matching 7 bases. This CDR3 comprises 19 residues. The germline V gene has CDR1 SGHRS and CDR2 YFSETQ. Trimming removed 3 bases from V and 1 base from J; junction bases left unmatched: 15. The CDR3 bases are TGCGCCAGCAGCTGGGACCGGGACAGTACCCTAGAGAACACCGGGGAGCTGTTTTTT. The encoded protein is CASSWDRDSTLENTGELFF.

The rearrangement uses TRBV27 and TRBJ1-4, with TRBD1 as a possible D gene (5 bases). From germline, CDR1 is MNHEY and CDR2 SMNVEV (reference sequence). The ends were cut back, 4 bases at V and 7 bases at J, with 19 bases in the middle. The CDR3 covers 16 residues. CDR3 bases: TGTGCCAGCAGTTCATCCTGGGACGAAACTGGTGAAAAACTGTTTTTT. Translated, it gives CASSSSWDETGEKLFF.

The V and J genes are TRBV12-5 and TRBJ2-7; the match to TRBD2 covers 9 bases. The CDR3 is 17 amino acids. Germline assignment: CDR1 LGHNT and CDR2 FRNRAP. Losses at the gene ends were 2 bases for V and 7 bases for J; bases not matched to a gene: 15. DNA for the CDR3: TGTGCTAGTGGTTTGTTCCTAGCGGGGACCGCCCCGGGAGAGCAGTACTTC. It encodes CASGLFLAGTAPGEQYF. The variable domain in full, completed from reference TRBV12-5 and TRBJ2-7, reads DARVTQTPRHKVTEMGQEVTMRCQPILGHNTVFWYRQTMMQGLELLAYFRNRAPLDDSGMPKDRFSAEMPDATLATLKIQPSEPRDSAVYFCASGLFLAGTAPGEQYFGPGTRLTVT.

In its sample, this clone was seen a few times. J is TRBJ2-5 and V is TRBV7-8, with unresolved D. Germline loops: CDR1 SGHVS, CDR2 FQNEAQ. Trimming pared 3 bases from V and 2 bases from J, leaving 19 bases between. This CDR3 region has 17 residues. CDR3 coding DNA: TGTGCCAGCAGCTTCCCTTTTTCTGGGAAGCTGCAAGAGACCCAGTACTTC. Translated: CASSFPFSGKLQETQYF.